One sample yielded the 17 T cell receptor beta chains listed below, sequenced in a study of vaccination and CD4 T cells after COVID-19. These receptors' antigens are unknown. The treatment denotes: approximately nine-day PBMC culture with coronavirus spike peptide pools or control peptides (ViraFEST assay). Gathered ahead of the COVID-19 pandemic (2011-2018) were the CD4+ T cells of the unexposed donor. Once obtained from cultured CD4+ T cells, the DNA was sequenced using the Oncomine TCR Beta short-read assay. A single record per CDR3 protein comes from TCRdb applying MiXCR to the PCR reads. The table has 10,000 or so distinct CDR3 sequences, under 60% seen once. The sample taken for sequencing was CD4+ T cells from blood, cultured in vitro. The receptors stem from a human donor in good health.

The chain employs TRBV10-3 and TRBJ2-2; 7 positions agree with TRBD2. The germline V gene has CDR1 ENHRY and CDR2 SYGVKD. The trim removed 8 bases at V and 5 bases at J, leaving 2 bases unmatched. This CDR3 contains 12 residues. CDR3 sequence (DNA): TGTGCCATCCGGGGGGTTACCGGGGAGCTGTTTTTT. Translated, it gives CAIRGVTGELFF.

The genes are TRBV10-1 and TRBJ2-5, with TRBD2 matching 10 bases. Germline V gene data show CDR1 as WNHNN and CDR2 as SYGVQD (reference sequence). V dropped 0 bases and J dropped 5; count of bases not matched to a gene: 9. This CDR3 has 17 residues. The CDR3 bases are TGCGCCAGCAGTGAGTCGGGAGCGGGAGGGCCGAGGGAGACCCAGTACTTC. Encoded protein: CASSESGAGGPRETQYF.

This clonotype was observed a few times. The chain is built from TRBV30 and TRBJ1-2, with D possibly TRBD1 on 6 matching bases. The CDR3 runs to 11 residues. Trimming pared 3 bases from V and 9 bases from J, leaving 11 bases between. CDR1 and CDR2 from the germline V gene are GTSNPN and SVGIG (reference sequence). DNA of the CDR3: TGTGCCTGGAGACAGGGCTTACGCTACACCTTC. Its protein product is CAWRQGLRYTF. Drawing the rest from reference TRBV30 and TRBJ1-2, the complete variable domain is SQTIHQWPATLVQPVGSPLSLECTVEGTSNPNLYWYRQAAGRGLQLLFYSVGIGQISSEVPQNLSASRPQDRQFILSSKKLLLSDSGFYLCAWRQGLRYTFGSGTRLTVV.

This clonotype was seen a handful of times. CDR3 DNA sequence: TGTGCCAGCAGTCGAACACAGGGGCTTGAAGCTTTCTTT. It specifies CASSRTQGLEAFF. This sequence joins TRBV2 and TRBJ1-1; 7 nucleotides align to TRBD1. V shed 5 bases, J shed 7 bases, and the junction held 7 bases outside the gene matches. Germline loops: CDR1 SNHLY, CDR2 FYNNEI. CDR3 size: 13 residues.

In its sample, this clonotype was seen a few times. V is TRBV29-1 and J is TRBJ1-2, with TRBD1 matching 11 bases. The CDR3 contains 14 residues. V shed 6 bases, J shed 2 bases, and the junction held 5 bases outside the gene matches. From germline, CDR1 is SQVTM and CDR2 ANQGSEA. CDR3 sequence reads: CSVARTGGNYGYTF. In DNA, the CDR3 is TGCAGCGTGGCCAGGACAGGGGGCAACTATGGCTACACCTTC.

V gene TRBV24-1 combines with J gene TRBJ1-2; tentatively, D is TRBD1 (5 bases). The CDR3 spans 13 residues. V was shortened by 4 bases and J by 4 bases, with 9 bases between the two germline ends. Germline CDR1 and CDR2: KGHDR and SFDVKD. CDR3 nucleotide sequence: TGTGCCACCAGTGACACGGGACTCTATGGCTACACCTTC. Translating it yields CATSDTGLYGYTF.

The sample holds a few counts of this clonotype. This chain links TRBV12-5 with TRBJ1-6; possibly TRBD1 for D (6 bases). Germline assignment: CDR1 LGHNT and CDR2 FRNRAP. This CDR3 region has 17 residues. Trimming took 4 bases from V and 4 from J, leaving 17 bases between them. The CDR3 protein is CASGWGGTGKYNSPLHF. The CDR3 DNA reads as TGTGCTAGTGGTTGGGGGGGCACTGGGAAGTATAATTCACCCCTCCACTTT.

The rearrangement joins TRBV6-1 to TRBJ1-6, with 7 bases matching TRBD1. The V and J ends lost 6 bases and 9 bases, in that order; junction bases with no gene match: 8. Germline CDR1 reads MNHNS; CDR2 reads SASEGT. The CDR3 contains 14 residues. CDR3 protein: CASSPDRVISPLHF. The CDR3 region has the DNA TGTGCCAGCAGCCCTGACAGGGTTATTTCACCCCTCCACTTT.

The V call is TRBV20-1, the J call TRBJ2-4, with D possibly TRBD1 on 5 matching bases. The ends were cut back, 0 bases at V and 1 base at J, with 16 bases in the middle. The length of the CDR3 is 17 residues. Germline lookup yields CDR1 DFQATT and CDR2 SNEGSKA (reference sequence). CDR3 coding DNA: TGCAGTGCTAGAGACCAGACAGTTAGCTTGGCCAAAAACATTCAGTACTTC. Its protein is CSARDQTVSLAKNIQYF.

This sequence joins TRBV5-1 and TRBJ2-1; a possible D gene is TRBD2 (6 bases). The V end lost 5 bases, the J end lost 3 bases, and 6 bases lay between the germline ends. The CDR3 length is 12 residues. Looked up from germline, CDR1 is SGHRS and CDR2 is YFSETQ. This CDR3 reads CASRRGYNEQFF. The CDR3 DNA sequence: TGCGCCAGCAGGCGGGGCTACAATGAGCAGTTCTTC.

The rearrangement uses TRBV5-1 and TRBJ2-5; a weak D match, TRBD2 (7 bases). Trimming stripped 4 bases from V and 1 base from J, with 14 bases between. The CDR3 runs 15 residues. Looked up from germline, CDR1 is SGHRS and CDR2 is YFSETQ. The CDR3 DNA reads TGCGCCAGCAGCCGAGGGGGGGGGACCCAAGAGACCCAGTACTTC. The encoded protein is CASSRGGGTQETQYF.

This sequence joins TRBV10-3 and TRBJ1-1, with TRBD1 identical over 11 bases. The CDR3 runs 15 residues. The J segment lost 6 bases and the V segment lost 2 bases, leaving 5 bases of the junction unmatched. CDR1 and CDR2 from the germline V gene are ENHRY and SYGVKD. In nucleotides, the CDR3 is TGTGCCATCAGTGAGCCGGGACAGGGGGGACCTGAAGCTTTCTTT. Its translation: CAISEPGQGGPEAFF.

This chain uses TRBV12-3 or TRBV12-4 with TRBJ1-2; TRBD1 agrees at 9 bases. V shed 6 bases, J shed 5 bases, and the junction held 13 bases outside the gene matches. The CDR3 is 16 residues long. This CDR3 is CASRPTTGQGLYGYTF. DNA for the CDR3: TGTGCCAGCAGACCGACCACGGGACAGGGATTATATGGCTACACCTTC.

CDR3 loop: CAIRPGTVNTEAFF. CDR3 DNA sequence: TGTGCCATCAGGCCCGGGACAGTGAACACTGAAGCTTTCTTT. The chain is built from TRBV10-3 and TRBJ1-1; 7 nucleotides agree with TRBD1. The CDR3 has 14 amino acids. Germline V gene sequence: CDR1 ENHRY, CDR2 SYGVKD. V lost 6 bases to trimming and J lost 0 bases; unmatched junction nucleotides: 4.

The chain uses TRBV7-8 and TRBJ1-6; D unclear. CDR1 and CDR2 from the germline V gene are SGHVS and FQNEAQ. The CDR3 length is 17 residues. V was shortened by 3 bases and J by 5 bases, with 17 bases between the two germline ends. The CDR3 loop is CASSFGLAALNNSPLHF. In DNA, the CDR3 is TGTGCCAGCAGCTTTGGATTAGCCGCTCTAAATAATTCACCCCTCCACTTT.

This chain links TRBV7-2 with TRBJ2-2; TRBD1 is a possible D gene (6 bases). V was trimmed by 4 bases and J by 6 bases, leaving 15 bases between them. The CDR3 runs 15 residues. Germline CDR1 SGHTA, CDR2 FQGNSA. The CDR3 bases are TGTGCCAGCAGCTCCGAGGGCAGGGGATCCGGGGAGCTGTTTTTT. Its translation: CASSSEGRGSGELFF.

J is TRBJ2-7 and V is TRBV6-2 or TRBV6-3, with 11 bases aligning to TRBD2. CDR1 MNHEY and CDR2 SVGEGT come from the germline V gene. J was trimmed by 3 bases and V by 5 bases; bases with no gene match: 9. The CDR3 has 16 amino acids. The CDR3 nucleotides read TGTGCCAGCAGTATCGAAACTAGCGGGGGATTCTACGAGCAGTACTTC. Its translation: CASSIETSGGFYEQYF.